This entry lists 11 T cell receptor beta chains sequenced from one sample in a study of blood T cell repertoires in COVID-19. The protocol was immunoSEQ multiplex PCR, while the TCRdb copy is restricted to in-frame clones and leaves out a portion. The sample carries approximately 500,000 clones, about 89% recorded once. The sequencing input was peripheral blood. These receptors were obtained from a woman aged 50 to 60 with COVID-19, enrolled during active disease.

The gene calls are TRBV7-6 and TRBJ1-3; D unclear. CDR1 is SGHVS, CDR2 FNYEAQ, per germline. The CDR3 consists of 14 residues. V lost 2 bases, J lost 0 bases, and 5 bases lay in between. The CDR3 is CASSLWSSGNTIYF. The CDR3 DNA reads TGTGCCAGCAGCTTATGGAGCTCTGGAAACACCATATATTTT.

The CDR3 DNA reads TGTGCCAGCAGCTTAGAGAGCGGGGGGGCATATGAGCAGTTCTTC. Its protein is CASSLESGGAYEQFF. The genes are TRBV11-3 and TRBJ2-1, with 10 bases identical to TRBD2. CDR3 length equals 15 residues. Germline CDR1 SGHNT, CDR2 YENEEA. J was trimmed by 8 bases and V by 0 bases; bases with no gene match: 4. The full variable domain, in which reference TRBV11-3 and TRBJ2-1 provide the parts outside the CDR3, is EAGVVQSPRYKIIEKKQPVAFWCNPISGHNTLYWYLQNLGQGPELLIRYENEEAVDDSQLPKDRFSAERLKGVDSTLKIQPAELGDSAVYLCASSLESGGAYEQFFGPGTRLTVL.

This clone has just one count. The chain joins TRBV30 to TRBJ2-5; D is perhaps TRBD2 (5 bases). Germline V CDR1 and CDR2: GTSNPN, SVGIG (reference sequence). The V gene lost 8 bases and the J gene lost 5 bases, with 15 bases spanning the gap. The CDR3 length is 12 residues. The CDR3 reads CARARGGETQYF. Here the CDR3 DNA reads TGTGCCCGCGCCCGGGGTGGGGAGACCCAGTACTTC.

The chain has TRBV2 and TRBJ1-2, with TRBD1 matching 8 bases. The germline V gene encodes CDR1 SNHLY and CDR2 FYNNEI. The CDR3 has 17 amino acids. Trimming at V came to 6 bases and at J to 0 bases, leaving 12 bases not matched to a gene. CDR3 residues: CASRKPTGEGANYGYTF. CDR3 nucleotides: TGTGCCAGCAGGAAACCGACAGGGGAAGGGGCTAACTATGGCTACACCTTC.

The CDR3 DNA follows: TGTGCCAGCTCGGGAGGGGGGGTTAAGTTCTTC. The encoded protein is CASSGGGVKFF. The J gene is TRBJ2-1, the V gene TRBV6-5, with 8 bases lining up with TRBD2. Germline trimming cut 8 bases from V and 14 bases from J; bases unmatched to any gene: 8. Germline values: CDR1 MNHEY, CDR2 SVGAGI. This CDR3 comprises 11 residues.

This chain links TRBV19 with TRBJ1-1; the match to TRBD1 covers 9 bases. Germline CDR1 is LNHDA and CDR2 is SQIVND (reference sequence). Trimming cost V 4 bases and J 5 bases; bases outside gene matches: 5. The CDR3 consists of 14 residues. The CDR3 DNA follows: TGTGCCAGTAGTACTGACAGGGGGTGGACTGAAGCTTTCTTT. Amino acids: CASSTDRGWTEAFF.

CDR3 protein: CASRDRSGGEKLFF. CDR3 nucleotides: TGTGCCAGTAGGGACCGCTCGGGGGGTGAAAAACTGTTTTTT. V and J are TRBV19 and TRBJ1-4, with D perhaps matching TRBD1 (5 bases). The CDR3 runs 14 residues. Trimming removed 6 bases at V and 7 bases at J, with 15 bases between. Germline loops: CDR1 LNHDA, CDR2 SQIVND (reference sequence).

The V and J genes are TRBV5-6 and TRBJ2-3; D might be TRBD1 (5 bases). The CDR3 is made up of 17 amino acids. Trimming pared 3 bases from V and 6 bases from J, leaving 23 bases between. The germline V gene has CDR1 SGHDT and CDR2 YYEEEE. CDR3 sequence: CASSSGLQDPPWDTQYF. DNA of the CDR3: TGTGCCAGCAGCTCAGGGTTGCAGGACCCCCCTTGGGATACGCAGTATTTT. The full variable domain, rest sourced from reference TRBV5-6 and TRBJ2-3, is DAGVTQSPTHLIKTRGQQVTLRCSPKSGHDTVSWYQQALGQGPQFIFQYYEEEERQRGNFPDRFSGHQFPNYSSELNVNALLLGDSALYLCASSSGLQDPPWDTQYFGPGTRLTVL.

The J gene is TRBJ1-1, the V gene TRBV9; TRBD1 might be the D (5 bases). CDR3 length: 15 amino acids. Germline V lookup: CDR1 SGDLS, CDR2 YYNGEE. Trimming left V 4 bases short and J 4 bases short, with 17 bases between. The CDR3 coding sequence is TGTGCCAGCAGCTTCGGGGGGGACCGGGTCACTGAAGCTTTCTTT. This codes for CASSFGGDRVTEAFF.

This clone showed up just once. The chain has TRBV29-1 and TRBJ2-1; TRBD1 agrees at 11 bases. The J segment lost 7 bases and the V segment lost 8 bases, leaving 7 bases of the junction unmatched. The CDR3 has 13 amino acids. CDR1 and CDR2 (germline): SQVTM, ANQGSEA. The CDR3 here is CSNRDRGLNEQFF. In DNA form, the CDR3 reads TGCAGCAACCGGGACAGGGGGTTAAATGAGCAGTTCTTC.

This clone was seen just once. The rearrangement joins TRBV5-1 to TRBJ1-4, with 9 positions matching TRBD1. Germline V lookup: CDR1 SGHRS, CDR2 YFSETQ. This CDR3 comprises 14 residues. J lost 8 bases, V lost 4 bases, and 6 bases had no gene match. This CDR3 is CASSTGQGGEKLFF. The CDR3 nucleotides are TGCGCCAGCAGCACGGGACAGGGAGGGGAAAAACTGTTTTTT.